This T cell receptor beta chain was captured by sequencing in a study of cytomegalovirus exposure and HLA in healthy donors. Use of 60 Vbeta and 13 Jbeta primers characterized the PCR. Original methodology: In a later analysis, the count reached 82 million or so unique TCR beta chains, with about 12 million shared. Profiled with immunoSEQ multiplex PCR; TCRdb holds only in-frame clones, not every one. That table furnishes V, J and clone size, whereas the DNA furnished D and trimming. The sample carries about 130,000 clones, 70% to 80% recorded once. Unrecorded immune exposures were likely, despite nominal health at sampling. The J segment lost 1 base and the V segment lost 7 bases, leaving 6 bases of the junction unmatched. The CDR3 has 15 amino acids. Looked up from germline, CDR1 is SGHTA and CDR2 is FQGNSA. A word on this clone: Its target is not known.

Study-level results: TCR beta chains numbering approximately 150 were designated cytomegalovirus-associated. CMV serostatus was the only recorded immune exposure for donors.

Input material: PBMCs. This sequence joins TRBV7-2 and TRBJ1-1, with TRBD1 identical over 10 bases. This receptor was identified in a man aged 25 to 40 in good health and CMV-seronegative. The CDR3 here is CASMPTGGWNTEAFF. CDR3 nucleotides: TGTGCCAGCATGCCGACAGGGGGCTGGAACACTGAAGCTTTCTTT.